The source of this T cell receptor beta chain is a study of T-cell memory formation after mild COVID-19. Study context: Among the donors, TCR clusters were largely specific to each donor.

Concerning this clonotype: Its specificity is not known.

V gave up 2 bases and J gave up 6 bases, with 20 bases separating them. Germline CDR1 is SGHTA and CDR2 is FQGNSA. This CDR3 comprises 16 residues. Study observations and caveats: Cross-reactive memory appears to have joined, as suggested by some responding clones showing up in pre-infection memory. Clones contracting day 15 to 85 were balanced CD4/CD8; later expanders leaned CD4+.

5'RACE primed from the constant segment yielded TCR alpha and TCR beta cDNA libraries bearing sample barcodes and UMIs. TCRdb fed the 5' RACE reads into MiXCR, producing one record per CDR3 protein. Among around 300,000 distinct CDR3 sequences, 14% were seen once, and the ten largest hold 21%. The TCR sequence derives from a man in his late teens or twenties who had mild COVID-19 (a few samples of this study predate the infection). Cell type and time point are not known. This sequence joins TRBV7-2 and TRBJ2-7, with a possible D match to TRBD2 (6 bases). The sample was PBMCs or a T cell subset sorted from them (not recorded which). The CDR3 nucleotides read TGTGCCAGCAGCTTATCCTACCCCGGGCTAGCGTCCGAGCAGTACTTC. Protein: CASSLSYPGLASEQYF.